This TCR beta chain was captured by sequencing in a study of blood T cell repertoires in COVID-19 (dated by TCRdb to the early 2020s). A note on the overall study: Samples covering the acute and convalescent phases of COVID-19 were provided by collaborators in the United States, Italy and Spain. The prospective study material was composed of cDNA or gDNA derived from T cells, B-cell-depleted T cells, or PBMCs. The dataset comprised deeply sampled blood TCRbeta repertoires from subjects exposed to, actively infected with, or recovered from COVID-19. The repertoires were released in a freely available public database meant as a resource for research on the immune response to SARS-CoV-2. Samples were obtained from the ongoing ImmuneRACE study (first 160 participants) and from roughly 1,300 subjects provided by 6 global collaborators. Sample metadata almost always included a de-identified subject ID, COVID-19 status, age in years and sex. HLA class I and class II types, where available, came from metadata supplied by the sample provider rather than from assay-based typing.

TCRbeta CDR3 regions were amplified from genomic DNA by means of the immunoSEQ Assay, a bias-controlled multiplex PCR. The authors' analysis ran thus. Nucleated cell counts per sample were estimated from amplification of reference gene primers within the assay. Sequence reads were collapsed and filtered to measure the absolute abundance of every unique TCRbeta CDR3 rearrangement. For each sample, productive Simpson clonality was calculated by taking the square root of Simpson's diversity index across productive rearrangements. In TCRdb, the immuneACCESS table is reduced to in-frame sequences with V and J assigned. These tables do not hold every clone; where another copy was compared, an unresolved V gene accounts for under half, and the others remain unexplained. The D gene and trimming were derived from the DNA, and the V and J assignments and clone size from that table. This sample is represented by hundreds of thousands of clones; more than 75% of them were singletons. The top ten clonotypes cover around 2.6% of the sample.

Enrolling through a virtual design, the prospective study's participants ranged in age from roughly 18 to 100 years and lived across 20 to 30 United States geographic areas. In the prospective study, participants were assigned to cohorts based on the clinical history participants reported in a screening survey and a study questionnaire. For ImmuneRACE Cohort 3, a participant was defined as recovered based on two consecutive negative NP/OP PCR tests, clearance by a healthcare professional, or resolution of symptoms. In the prospective study, whole blood, serum and a nasopharyngeal or oropharyngeal swab were collected from each participant by mobile phlebotomists. Participants in the prospective study had the option to provide additional blood draws and questionnaires over a 2-month period. Blood samples from the prospective study were shipped frozen or at room temperature prior to DNA extraction.

Based on the germline V gene (reference sequence), the CDR1 and CDR2 sequences are LNHDA and SQIVND. The CDR3 runs 15 residues from the cysteine to the phenylalanine. Only CDR3 DNA remains: 45 bases, in frame from the first base. V lost 4 bases and J lost 8 bases; the stretch between them is 15 bases long. Overall results and qualifications from the work: Clinical and demographic metadata were provided uncurated, with the amount varying by source and participant.

To note about this clone: Its antigen is not yet known. One base away there is no much larger clone; base qualities are not given.

The specimen was PBMCs or T cells enriched from blood (not recorded which). The clonotype originates from a man between 60 and 75 years old who had recovered from COVID-19. Recombination joined TRBV19 with TRBJ1-6, with a tentative D gene TRBD1 over 6 matching bases. Read as DNA, the sequence is TGTGCCAGTAGTAGACCGCAGGGGAATGATTCACCCCTCCACTTT. The translation is CASSRPQGNDSPLHF.